This T cell receptor (beta chain) was recorded in a study of shared clonotypes between healthy human individuals. CD8 cells classed as naive were CD45RO-negative and positively selected for CCR7, excluding terminally differentiated effector memory CD45RA+ cells. Germline assignment: CDR1 SEHNR and CDR2 FQNEAQ (reference sequence). There are 14 residues in the CDR3. The V and J ends lost 4 bases and 3 bases respectively, with 10 bases between them. Some clones are missing from TCRdb's copy, which holds only in-frame ones; the method was immunoSEQ multiplex PCR. The repertoire consists of some 2,000,000 clones, with about 95% occurring once and the leading ten covering about 1.1%.

Sequencing was performed on naive CD8+ T cells sorted from blood. The receptor comes from a man between 18 and 29 years old in good health. V gene TRBV7-9 combines with J gene TRBJ1-5, with D unclear. CDR3 DNA: TGTGCCAGCAGCTCCAGCGGAGTCAATCAGCCCCAGCATTTT. Translation: CASSSSGVNQPQHF. Based on the CDR3 plus reference TRBV7-9 and TRBJ1-5, the full variable domain is DTGVSQNPRHKITKRGQNVTFRCDPISEHNRLYWYRQTLGQGPEFLTYFQNEAQLEKSRLLSDRFSAERPKGSFSTLEIQRTEQGDSAMYLCASSSSGVNQPQHFGDGTRLSIL.